The 7 T cell receptor beta chains listed next were all sequenced from one sample in a study of radiation and T cells in renal cell carcinoma. Method: immunoSEQ multiplex PCR; TCRdb's copy keeps in-frame clones and lacks some. This repertoire shows 150,000 or so clones, over 80% found once; its top ten account for 20% to 25%. Specified time point: baseline pretreatment blood. Treatment given: 15 Gy SBRT to primary tumor, nephrectomy 4 weeks later. The sample in question was blood, obtained from a patient whose treatment included radiotherapy and nephrectomy. The receptor set was obtained from a woman aged 50 to 60 with renal cell carcinoma.

V gene TRBV7-2 combines with J gene TRBJ1-2; possibly TRBD1 for D (6 bases). V was pared by 1 base and J by 0 bases, with 9 bases between. The germline V gene has CDR1 SGHTA and CDR2 FQGNSA. This CDR3 is 15 amino acids long. As DNA, the CDR3 is TGTGCCAGCAGCTTAGGGACAGTGACTAACTATGGCTACACCTTC. Encoded protein: CASSLGTVTNYGYTF.

The genes are TRBV7-9 and TRBJ2-2; 11 bases line up with TRBD2. The CDR3 has 17 residues. V was clipped by 8 bases and J by 0 bases; unmatched bases: 8. CDR1 SEHNR and CDR2 FQNEAQ come from the germline V gene (reference sequence). The chain's CDR3 is CASGKTSGAPNTGELFF. DNA for the CDR3: TGTGCCAGCGGAAAGACTAGCGGGGCTCCGAACACCGGGGAGCTGTTTTTT.

The V call is TRBV5-4, the J call TRBJ2-2; TRBD1 matches at 8 bases. V lost 4 bases to trimming and J lost 5 bases; unmatched junction nucleotides: 10. CDR1 and CDR2 (germline): SGHNT, YYREEE (reference sequence). The CDR3 is 16 residues long. CDR3 sequence reads: CASSGRDRRNTGELFF. CDR3 DNA sequence: TGTGCCAGCAGCGGGCGGGACAGGAGGAATACCGGGGAGCTGTTTTTT. The whole variable domain, filled in from reference TRBV5-4 and TRBJ2-2, reads ETGVTQSPTHLIKTRGQQVTLRCSSQSGHNTVSWYQQALGQGPQFIFQYYREEENGRGNFPPRFSGLQFPNYSSELNVNALELDDSALYLCASSGRDRRNTGELFFGEGSRLTVL.

J is TRBJ1-3 and V is TRBV4-1; D is unclear. V was trimmed by 3 bases and J by 0 bases, leaving 12 bases between them. The CDR3 is made up of 16 amino acids. Germline V gives CDR1 MGHRA, CDR2 YSYEKL. CDR3 amino acids: CASSHGTAVSGNTIYF. Written as DNA, the CDR3 is TGCGCCAGCAGCCATGGCACAGCCGTCTCTGGAAACACCATATATTTT.

The rearrangement links TRBV29-1 to TRBJ2-2, with 7 bases matching TRBD1. Germline CDR1 and CDR2: SQVTM and ANQGSEA. This CDR3 region has 13 residues. The V segment lost 8 bases and the J segment 1 base; nucleotides outside the gene matches: 4. The CDR3 sequence: CSTDRVNTGELFF. The CDR3 DNA reads as TGCAGCACAGACAGGGTGAACACCGGGGAGCTGTTTTTT.

The CDR3 nucleotides read TGTGCCAGCAGGGATACCGGGACAGGGGCCCTGGCCCTCCACTTT. This translates into CASRDTGTGALALHF. The V and J genes are TRBV27 and TRBJ1-6; TRBD1 agrees at 10 bases. The germline V gene has CDR1 MNHEY and CDR2 SMNVEV (reference sequence). The V segment lost 6 bases and the J segment 14 bases; nucleotides outside the gene matches: 13. The CDR3 consists of 15 residues.

V and J are TRBV5-1 and TRBJ1-2, with 12 bases matching TRBD1. With 4 bases clipped from V and 2 bases from J, the junction kept 6 bases outside the gene matches. This CDR3 has 16 residues. The germline gives CDR1 SGHRS, CDR2 YFSETQ. CDR3 in amino acids: CASSPGQGAPNYGYTF. The CDR3 nucleotides read TGCGCCAGCAGCCCGGGACAGGGGGCTCCCAACTATGGCTACACCTTC.